The rows below give T cell receptor beta chains drawn from one sample of a study of cytomegalovirus exposure and HLA in healthy donors. TCRdb's table, derived via immunoSEQ multiplex PCR, lists solely in-frame clones and lacks some. The table has under 150,000 clones, 84% seen once; the top ten hold roughly 2.5%. The sample taken for sequencing was PBMCs. These receptors were obtained from a man in his fifties or sixties in good health and CMV-seronegative. Both conserved end residues are part of each CDR3. Each record gives: V gene, clone size, D gene, J gene, CDR3 DNA, CDR3 protein. A D gene is named only where the DNA matches it firmly. Clone size appears in some rows only: once, few, many, or a class for an expanded clone.

>TRBV7-3|NA|TRBD1|TRBJ1-2
TGTGCCAGCAGCTTGACAGGGGAAGGCTATGGCTACACCTTC
CASSLTGEGYGYTF
>TRBV15|NA|NA|TRBJ1-6
TGTGCCACCAGCCCTCGAGGCAGCTCCTATAATTCACCCCTCCACTTT
CATSPRGSSYNSPLHF
>TRBV5-6|NA|TRBD2|TRBJ2-3
TGTGCCAGCAGCTTAAAGTACGGACTAGAATGGAGCACAGATACGCAGTATTTT
CASSLKYGLEWSTDTQYF
>TRBV2|NA|NA|TRBJ1-2
TGTGCCAGCAGTGACAGGGTAAACTATGGCTACACCTTC
CASSDRVNYGYTF
>TRBV7-8|NA|TRBD1|TRBJ1-5
TGTGCCAGCAGCTTAGGGGGACAGCAGCCCCAGCATTTT
CASSLGGQQPQHF
>TRBV5-1|once|NA|TRBJ1-1
TGCGCCAGCAGCTTGGGAGTCGGGGTAACTGAAGCTTTCTTT
CASSLGVGVTEAFF
>TRBV25-1|NA|TRBD1|TRBJ1-2
TGTGCCAGCAGTGACCCTCGGACAGGGATCTATGGCTACACCTTC
CASSDPRTGIYGYTF
>TRBV5-4|NA|NA|TRBJ2-7
TGTGCCAGCAGCCCGGGACGGGGACTCGAGCAGTACTTC
CASSPGRGLEQYF
>TRBV4-1|NA|TRBD1|TRBJ2-5
TGCGCCAGCAGCCAAGTACAGGGGTTCTTGGGGGAGACCCAGTACTTC
CASSQVQGFLGETQYF
>TRBV27|NA|TRBD1|TRBJ1-1
TGTGCCAGCAGTTTAGACAGGGGGGGCACTGAAGCTTTCTTT
CASSLDRGGTEAFF
>TRBV6-4|NA|NA|TRBJ1-2
TGTGCCAGCAGTGAAGAGGCCGGCCCTAACTATGGCTACACCTTC
CASSEEAGPNYGYTF
>TRBV30|NA|TRBD1|TRBJ1-3
TGTGCCTGGAATAACAGGGGTGGAAACACCATATATTTT
CAWNNRGGNTIYF
>TRBV29-1|few|NA|TRBJ1-1
TGCAGCGGGAATCCAGGGGACACTGAAGCTTTCTTT
CSGNPGDTEAFF
>TRBV19|NA|TRBD2|TRBJ2-3
TGTGCCAGTAGTAACCGACTAGCGAGCACAGATACGCAGTATTTT
CASSNRLASTDTQYF
>TRBV9|NA|TRBD1|TRBJ1-2
TGTGCCAGCAGCGTAGCTTTGGACAGGGATGGCTACACCTTC
CASSVALDRDGYTF
>TRBV6-1|NA|TRBD1|TRBJ2-5
TGTGCCAGCACGGGACAGGGGCGGCAAGAGACCCAGTACTTC
CASTGQGRQETQYF
>TRBV7-8|NA|TRBD1|TRBJ1-3
TGTGCCAGCAGCCCGGGGACAGGGGGGTCGTTAGGAAACACCATATATTTT
CASSPGTGGSLGNTIYF
>TRBV4-1|NA|TRBD1|TRBJ2-7
TGCGCCAGCAGCTTTACGGGACAGGAGTCGTACGAGCAGTACTTC
CASSFTGQESYEQYF
>TRBV10-3|few|TRBD1|TRBJ1-6
TGTGCCATCAAGGGGGGACAGAGCTCGAGTTCACCCCTCCACTTT
CAIKGGQSSSSPLHF
>TRBV11-2|NA|NA|TRBJ1-3
TGTGCCAGCAGCTCCGACAGGGGAAACACCATATATTTT
CASSSDRGNTIYF
>TRBV30|NA|NA|TRBJ1-2
TGTGCCTGGAAATCTGAGAGAAGCGGTGGCTACACCTTC
CAWKSERSGGYTF
>TRBV19|NA|NA|TRBJ1-1
TGTGCCAGTAGTACTTTAACCGAAGACTTGAACACTGAAGCTTTCTTT
CASSTLTEDLNTEAFF
>TRBV27|once|NA|TRBJ1-1
TGTGCCAGCAGTTTTGCAGGAGGAGAAGCTTTCTTT
CASSFAGGEAFF
>TRBV5-1|once|TRBD1|TRBJ2-1
TGCGCCAGCAGCTTACTTCCGGGACAGGGTGGCAATGAGCAGTTCTTC
CASSLLPGQGGNEQFF
>TRBV6-1|once|TRBD1|TRBJ1-2
TGTGCCAGCAGTGAAATGGAGGGGGCGAACTATGGCTACACCTTC
CASSEMEGANYGYTF
>TRBV4-1|NA|TRBD1|TRBJ1-1
TGCGCCAGCAGCCGGTCCCTCAGGGGGCGGAAGATGAACACTGAAGCTTTCTTT
CASSRSLRGRKMNTEAFF
>TRBV14|NA|NA|TRBJ2-7
TGTGCCAGCAGCCAAGATCAGTGGTCCTACGAGCAGTACTTC
CASSQDQWSYEQYF
>TRBV4-1|NA|TRBD2|TRBJ2-5
TGCGCCAGCAGCCAAACGCGGGGGCAAGAGACCCAGTACTTC
CASSQTRGQETQYF
>TRBV13|few|NA|TRBJ1-1
TGTGCCAGCAGCTCCTCCCTCACTGAAGCTTTCTTT
CASSSSLTEAFF
>TRBV30|NA|NA|TRBJ2-5
TGTGCCTGGAGCCGTAGCCAAGAGACCCAGTACTTC
CAWSRSQETQYF
>TRBV7-7|NA|NA|TRBJ2-5
TGTGCTAGCAGTAAAACCGGGCAAGAGACCCAGTACTTC
CASSKTGQETQYF
>TRBV11-2|once|TRBD1|TRBJ2-7
TGTGCCAGCAGCCATAGGGACAGAAGCTCCTACGAGCAGTACTTC
CASSHRDRSSYEQYF
>TRBV18|NA|NA|TRBJ1-1
TGTGCCAGCTCACCACCGACGGGGAAGGGCACTGAAGCTTTCTTT
CASSPPTGKGTEAFF
>TRBV30|NA|NA|TRBJ1-5
TGTGCCTGGAGTGTACCTGGGGGCCGTCAGCCCCAGCATTTT
CAWSVPGGRQPQHF
>TRBV6-1|NA|NA|TRBJ2-7
TGTGCCAGTAGAGGCAGGGACTGGCACGAGCAGTACTTC
CASRGRDWHEQYF
>TRBV7-2|NA|TRBD1|TRBJ1-6
TGTGCCAGCAGCTCCCGGGACAGGGGGTCCCCCCTCCACTTT
CASSSRDRGSPLHF
>TRBV27|NA|TRBD1|TRBJ2-7
TGTGCCAGCAGTTTAGTGGGGACAGGGGGCTACGAGCAGTACTTC
CASSLVGTGGYEQYF
>TRBV2|NA|TRBD2|TRBJ2-1
TGTGCCAGCAGTAGCGGGGGCCCTTGGCTCTTC
CASSSGGPWLF
>TRBV4-1|NA|TRBD2|TRBJ2-1
TGCGCCAGCAGCCGTCCAGGGACTAGCGGGGGAACAGAGCAGTTCTTC
CASSRPGTSGGTEQFF
>TRBV6-5|NA|TRBD1|TRBJ2-7
TGTGCCAGCAGTTCGACAGGGCACTCCCCAAAATACGAGCAGTACTTC
CASSSTGHSPKYEQYF
>TRBV15|few|NA|TRBJ1-4
TGTGCCACCAGCAGAGTAGCAACTAATGAAAAACTGTTTTTT
CATSRVATNEKLFF
>TRBV6-5|NA|NA|TRBJ1-2
TGTGCCAGCAGTTACAGCGGACAGTTCAATGGCTACACCTTC
CASSYSGQFNGYTF
>TRBV9|NA|TRBD1|TRBJ1-1
TGTGCCAGCAGCGTAGGAGGGACAGCTTCTTTGAACACTGAAGCTTTCTTT
CASSVGGTASLNTEAFF
>TRBV6-1|NA|TRBD2|TRBJ2-3
TGTGCCAGCAGCGGGGGGGGGCGGGTGGATACGCAGTATTTT
CASSGGGRVDTQYF
>TRBV5-6|NA|NA|TRBJ1-4
TGTGCCAGCAGCGGCGGCGGGGGGGGAGAAAAACTGTTTTTT
CASSGGGGGEKLFF
>TRBV5-1|few|TRBD1|TRBJ2-5
TGCGCCAGCAGCCTTCGACAGGGGACAGGCGAGACCCAGTACTTC
CASSLRQGTGETQYF
>TRBV18|NA|TRBD1|TRBJ1-1
TGTGCCAGCTCACCACCGGGACAGGGGTTAACTGAAGCTTTCTTT
CASSPPGQGLTEAFF
>TRBV30|NA|NA|TRBJ1-5
TGTGCCTGGAGCCCCGGGAGGAGCTTAAATCAGCCCCAGCATTTT
CAWSPGRSLNQPQHF
>TRBV10-3|NA|NA|TRBJ2-5
TGTGCCATCAGTGAACCCCACCGCGATGGGCTCCTGGTAGAGACCCAGTACTTC
CAISEPHRDGLLVETQYF
>TRBV18|NA|NA|TRBJ1-2
TGTGCCAGCTCACCCATCGCGGAGGCTTATTCTAACTATGGCTACACCTTC
CASSPIAEAYSNYGYTF
>TRBV5-6|NA|TRBD2|TRBJ2-3
TGTGCCAGCAGCTGGGGGACTAGCGGGGGAGCAGATACGCAGTATTTT
CASSWGTSGGADTQYF
>TRBV27|NA|NA|TRBJ1-5
TGTGCCAGCAGTCAGGGACAAAACGCCCAGACAGGTCAGCCCCAGCATTTT
CASSQGQNAQTGQPQHF
>TRBV9|NA|NA|TRBJ2-7
TGTGCCAGCAGCGTCACAGGGTGGGGGCCTCCCCTCGAGCAGTACTTC
CASSVTGWGPPLEQYF